The clone carrying this T cell receptor (beta chain) has a handful of counts. Its matching antigen is unknown. From 5'RACE with constant-segment primers came TCR alpha and TCR beta cDNA libraries that carried sample barcodes and UMIs. TCRdb used MiXCR to reprocess the 5' RACE reads, holding one entry per CDR3 protein. Of approximately 46,000 distinct CDR3 sequences in the sample, around 6.6% were seen once. The data belong to a study of T-cell memory formation after mild COVID-19. General observations from the study: Pre-infection memory harbored some responding clones, suggesting cross-reactive memory joined.

The source of this sequence is an adult who had mild COVID-19 (a few samples of this study predate the infection). Cell type and time point are not known. Sequencing was carried out using PBMCs or a T cell subset sorted from them (not recorded which).

The chain's CDR3 is CASSPAGNTEAFF. In DNA, the CDR3 is TGTGCCAGCAGCCCAGCTGGGAACACTGAAGCTTTCTTT. V and J are TRBV7-2 and TRBJ1-1; D call uncertain. The V end was cut by 5 bases, the J end by 1 base, with 8 bases between. In germline, CDR1 is SGHTA, CDR2 FQGNSA. The CDR3 is 13 amino acids. Based on the CDR3 plus reference TRBV7-2 and TRBJ1-1, the full variable domain is GAGVSQSPSNKVTEKGKDVELRCDPISGHTALYWYRQSLGQGLEFLIYFQGNSAPDKSGLPSDRFSAERTGGSVSTLTIQRTQQEDSAVYLCASSPAGNTEAFFGQGTRLTVV.